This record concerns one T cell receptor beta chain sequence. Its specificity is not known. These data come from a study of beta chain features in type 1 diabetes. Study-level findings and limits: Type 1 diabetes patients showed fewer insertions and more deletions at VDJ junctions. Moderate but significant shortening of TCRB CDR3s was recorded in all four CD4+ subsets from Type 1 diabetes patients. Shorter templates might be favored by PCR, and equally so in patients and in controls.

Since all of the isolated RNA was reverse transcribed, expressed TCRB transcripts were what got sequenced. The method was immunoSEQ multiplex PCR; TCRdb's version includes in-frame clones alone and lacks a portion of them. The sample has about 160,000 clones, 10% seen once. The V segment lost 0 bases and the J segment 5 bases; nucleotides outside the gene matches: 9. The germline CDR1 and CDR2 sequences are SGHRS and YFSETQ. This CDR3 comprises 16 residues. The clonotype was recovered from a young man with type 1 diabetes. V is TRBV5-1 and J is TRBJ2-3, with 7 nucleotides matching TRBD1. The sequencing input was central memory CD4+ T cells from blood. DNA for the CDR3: TGCGCCAGCAGCTTGGCAGGGACAGCTCTGGGAGATACGCAGTATTTT. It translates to CASSLAGTALGDTQYF.